The T cell receptor beta chain under discussion was sequenced for a study of memory CD4+ T cells and cytomegalovirus serostatus. As for the study in general: Healthy Belgian adult donors included about nine CMV-positive and 24 CMV-negative people.

Notes on this clone: The antigen is unknown.

The sort gate was single viable CD3+CD4+CD8-CD45RO+ cells for memory CD4+ T cells. Study-wide points: Of 150 to 200 reported CMV TCRbeta sequences, under 70 were found in memory CD4+ repertoires.

How the authors handled the data: Out-of-frame sequences were removed, leaving 2 million to 2.5 million distinct TCRbeta sequences. Data came from immunoSEQ multiplex PCR; TCRdb stores just in-frame clones and leaves some out. V, J and clone size reflect that table, while D and trimming were determined from the DNA. The sample holds under 65,000 clones, roughly three quarters seen once. CDR3 length: 13 residues. Germline values: CDR1 SGHTA, CDR2 FQGNSA. The germline V and J ends were trimmed by 6 bases and 8 bases, with 17 bases remaining between them. The J gene is TRBJ2-7, the V gene TRBV7-2, with D perhaps matching TRBD2 (5 bases). Sequencing was performed on memory CD4+ T cells from blood. The source of this sequence is an adult in good health and CMV-seronegative. This CDR3 reads CASSYLDSGKQYF. In DNA form, the CDR3 reads TGTGCCAGCAGTTACCTGGATTCGGGGAAGCAGTACTTC. Full variable domain (remainder filled in from reference TRBV7-2 and TRBJ2-7): GAGVSQSPSNKVTEKGKDVELRCDPISGHTALYWYRQSLGQGLEFLIYFQGNSAPDKSGLPSDRFSAERTGGSVSTLTIQRTQQEDSAVYLCASSYLDSGKQYFGPGTRLTVT.